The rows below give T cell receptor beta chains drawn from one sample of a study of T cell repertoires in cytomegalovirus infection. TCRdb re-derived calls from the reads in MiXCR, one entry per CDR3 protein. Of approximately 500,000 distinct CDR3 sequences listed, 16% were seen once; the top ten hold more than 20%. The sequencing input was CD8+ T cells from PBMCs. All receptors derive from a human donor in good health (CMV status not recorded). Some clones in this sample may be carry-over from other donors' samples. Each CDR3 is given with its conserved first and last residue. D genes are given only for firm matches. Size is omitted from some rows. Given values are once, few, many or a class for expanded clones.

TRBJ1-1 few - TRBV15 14 CATSRDPLDGEAFF TGTGCCACCAGCAGAGATCCTCTCGACGGCGAAGCTTTCTTT
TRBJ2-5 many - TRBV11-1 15 CASTSGQGIRQTQYF TGTGCCAGCACCTCAGGGCAGGGGATTAGGCAGACCCAGTACTTC
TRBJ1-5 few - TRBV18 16 CASSPPGGQGNQPQHF TGTGCCAGCTCACCACCCGGAGGGCAGGGCAATCAGCCCCAGCATTTT
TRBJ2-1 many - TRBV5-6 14 CASSLEVTPHEQFF TGTGCCAGCAGCTTGGAAGTAACACCCCATGAGCAGTTCTTC
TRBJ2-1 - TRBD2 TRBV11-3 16 CASSSSTSGRGNEQFF TGTGCCAGCAGCTCCTCCACTAGCGGGAGGGGCAATGAGCAGTTCTTC
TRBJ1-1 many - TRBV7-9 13 CASYPGGRTEAFF TGTGCCAGCTACCCGGGGGGGCGCACTGAAGCTTTCTTT
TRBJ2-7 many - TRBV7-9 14 CASSLKTSRYEQYF TGTGCCAGCAGCTTAAAAACTAGCCGCTACGAGCAGTACTTC
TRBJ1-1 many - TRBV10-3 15 CAISDYPQKDTEAFF TGTGCCATCAGTGACTATCCCCAGAAAGACACTGAAGCTTTCTTT
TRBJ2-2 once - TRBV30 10 CAWTDGELFF TGTGCCTGGACCGACGGGGAGCTGTTTTTT
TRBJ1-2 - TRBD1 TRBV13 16 CASSTPGQGENYGYTF TGTGCCAGCAGCACCCCGGGACAGGGGGAGAACTATGGCTACACCTTC
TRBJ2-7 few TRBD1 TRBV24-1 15 CATSDSGQGLGEQYF TGTGCCACCAGTGATTCGGGACAGGGGCTGGGCGAGCAGTACTTC
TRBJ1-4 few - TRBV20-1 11 CSALRADRLFF TGCAGTGCTTTAAGAGCCGACAGACTGTTTTTT
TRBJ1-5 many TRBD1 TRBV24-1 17 CATSDTPTGLRNQPQHF TGTGCCACCAGTGATACTCCGACAGGGCTCCGCAATCAGCCCCAGCATTTT
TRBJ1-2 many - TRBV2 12 CASSGLNYGYTF TGTGCCAGCAGTGGGCTCAACTATGGCTACACCTTC
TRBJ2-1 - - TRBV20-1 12 CSARDQGTEQFF TGCAGTGCTAGGGACCAAGGGACTGAGCAGTTCTTC
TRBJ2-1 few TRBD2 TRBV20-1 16 CSARDVASGTYNEQFF TGCAGTGCTAGAGATGTGGCTAGCGGGACTTACAATGAGCAGTTCTTC
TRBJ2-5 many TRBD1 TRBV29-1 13 CSVETGDQETQYF TGCAGCGTTGAAACAGGGGATCAAGAGACCCAGTACTTC
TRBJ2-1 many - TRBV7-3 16 CASSSLGAGAYNEQFF TGTGCCAGCAGCTCCCTCGGGGCGGGGGCTTACAATGAGCAGTTCTTC
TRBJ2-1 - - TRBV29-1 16 CSVEIGKGSRYNEQFF TGCAGCGTTGAAATAGGCAAGGGCAGTAGATACAATGAGCAGTTCTTC
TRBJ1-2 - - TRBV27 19 CASSLSTTRGGMGNYGYTF TGTGCCAGCAGTTTATCAACGACCAGGGGCGGTATGGGCAACTATGGCTACACCTTC
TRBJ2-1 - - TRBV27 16 CASSLSWGPRYNEQFF TGTGCCAGCAGTTTATCGTGGGGACCTCGGTACAATGAGCAGTTCTTC
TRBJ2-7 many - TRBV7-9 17 CASSSGSEGLLSYEQYF TGTGCCAGCAGCTCTGGCTCTGAGGGGCTGCTGTCCTACGAGCAGTACTTC
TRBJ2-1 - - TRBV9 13 CASSVEDYNEQFF TGTGCCAGCAGCGTAGAGGATTACAATGAGCAGTTCTTC
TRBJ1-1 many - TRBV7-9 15 CASSSESDTRLWAFF TGTGCCAGCAGCTCGGAGTCAGACACGAGATTGTGGGCTTTCTTT
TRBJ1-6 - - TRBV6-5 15 CASSYGQGGNSPLHF TGTGCCAGCAGTTACGGTCAGGGAGGGAATTCACCCCTCCACTTT
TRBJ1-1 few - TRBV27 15 CASSPDYLMNTEAFF TGTGCCAGCAGCCCCGACTACCTCATGAACACTGAAGCTTTCTTT
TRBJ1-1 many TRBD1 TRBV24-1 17 CATSDDDRGLSRTEAFF TGTGCCACCAGTGATGACGACAGGGGGTTATCTCGCACTGAAGCTTTCTTT
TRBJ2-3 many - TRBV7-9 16 CASSGERGLSTDTQYF TGTGCCAGCAGTGGCGAGAGAGGGCTTAGCACAGATACGCAGTATTTT
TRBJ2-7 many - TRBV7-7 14 CASSPGQRNYEQYF TGTGCCAGCAGCCCTGGCCAACGAAACTACGAGCAGTACTTC
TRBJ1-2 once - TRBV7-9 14 CASSQGGAIYGYTF TGTGCCAGCAGCCAGGGAGGGGCGATCTATGGCTACACCTTC
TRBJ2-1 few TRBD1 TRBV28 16 CASSPPTGKVNNEQFF TGTGCCAGCAGTCCCCCGACAGGGAAAGTGAACAATGAGCAGTTCTTC
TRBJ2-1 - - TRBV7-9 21 CASSLERRLSAGHDRYNEQFF TGTGCTAGCAGCTTAGAGAGGAGGCTCAGTGCGGGACACGACCGATACAATGAGCAGTTCTTC
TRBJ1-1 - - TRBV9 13 CASSVNLGTEAFF TGTGCCAGCAGCGTCAACCTCGGGACGGAAGCTTTCTTT
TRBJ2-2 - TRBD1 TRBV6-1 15 CASSFPGGKAGELFF TGTGCCAGCAGTTTCCCAGGGGGCAAGGCCGGGGAGCTGTTTTTT
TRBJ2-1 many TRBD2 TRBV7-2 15 CASSWTSGNYNEQFF TGTGCCAGCAGCTGGACTAGCGGGAACTACAATGAGCAGTTCTTC
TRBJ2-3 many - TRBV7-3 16 CASSLGASDITDTQYF TGTGCCAGCAGCTTAGGTGCTAGCGATATCACAGATACGCAGTATTTT
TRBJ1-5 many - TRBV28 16 CASQPVGQTSNQPQHF TGTGCCTCTCAACCCGTGGGGCAGACAAGCAATCAGCCCCAGCATTTT
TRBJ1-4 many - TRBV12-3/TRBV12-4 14 CASSPLDANEKLFF TGTGCCAGCAGTCCCTTAGATGCTAATGAAAAACTGTTTTTT
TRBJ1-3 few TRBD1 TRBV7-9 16 CASSRVTGGPGNTIYF TGTGCCAGCAGCCGTGTCACAGGGGGACCTGGAAACACCATATATTTT
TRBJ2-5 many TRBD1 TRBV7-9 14 CASSRDRDQETQYF TGTGCCAGCAGCCGGGACAGGGACCAAGAGACCCAGTACTTC
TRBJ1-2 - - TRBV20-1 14 CSARDNNKDYGYTF TGCAGTGCTAGAGATAACAATAAGGACTATGGCTACACCTTC
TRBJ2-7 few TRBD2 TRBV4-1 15 CASSLTSGRVYEQYF TGCGCCAGCAGCCTCACTAGCGGGAGAGTCTACGAGCAGTACTTC
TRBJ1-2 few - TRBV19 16 CASNSRHFGDTYGYTF TGTGCCAGCAACAGCCGCCATTTTGGAGACACCTATGGCTACACCTTC
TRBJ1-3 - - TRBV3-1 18 CASSQEGGAGPSGNTIYF TGTGCCAGCAGCCAAGAGGGGGGAGCCGGACCCTCTGGAAACACCATATATTTT
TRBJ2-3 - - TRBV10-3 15 CAISELGSSGDTQYF TGTGCCATCAGTGAGCTGGGGTCGTCAGGAGATACGCAGTATTTT
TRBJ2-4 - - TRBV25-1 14 CASGAGTPENIQYF TGTGCCAGCGGCGCCGGGACCCCAGAAAACATTCAGTACTTC
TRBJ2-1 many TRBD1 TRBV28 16 CASTFYPGQGDNEQFF TGTGCCAGCACCTTCTACCCGGGACAGGGCGACAATGAGCAGTTCTTC
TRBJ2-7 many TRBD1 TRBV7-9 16 CASRGVSRTGNYEQYF TGTGCCAGCAGGGGAGTTAGTAGGACAGGCAATTACGAGCAGTACTTC
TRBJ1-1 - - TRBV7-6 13 CASSSPGRTEAFF TGTGCCAGCAGCTCCCCCGGCCGGACTGAAGCTTTCTTT
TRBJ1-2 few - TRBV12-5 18 CASGLEIRLGTFFYGYTF TGTGCTAGTGGTTTGGAGATTCGACTCGGGACTTTTTTCTATGGCTACACCTTC
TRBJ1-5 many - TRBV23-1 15 CASSQSRATCQPQHF TGCGCCAGCAGTCAATCGAGGGCGACTTGTCAGCCCCAGCATTTT
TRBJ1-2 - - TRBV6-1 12 CASSEGARGYTF TGTGCCAGCAGTGAAGGGGCGCGGGGCTACACCTTC
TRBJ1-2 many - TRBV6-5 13 CASSYSGLNGYTF TGTGCCAGCAGTTACTCGGGTCTCAATGGCTACACCTTC